This TCR beta chain emerged from a study of T cell repertoires in cytomegalovirus infection. Across the study: Indications came from public TCR beta signatures; they pointed to CMV infection and to a matching HLA type.

Trimming left V 6 bases short and J 0 bases short, with 12 bases between. The CDR3 contains 15 residues. From germline, CDR1 is MNHEY and CDR2 SVGAGI. On this clonotype: Its antigen is unidentified.

TCRdb re-called the reads through MiXCR, storing one row per CDR3 protein. The table lists roughly 150,000 distinct CDR3 sequences, approximately 30% of them singletons. The chain is built from TRBV6-5 and TRBJ1-5; D is uncertain. The material was CD8+ T cells from cultured PBMCs, obtained from culture after CMV antigen stimulation. The sequence was obtained from a human donor in good health (CMV status not recorded). Some clones in this sample may be carry-over from other donors' samples. This chain's CDR3 is CASRPGGYSNQPQHF. CDR3 nucleotides: TGTGCCAGCAGACCCGGCGGGTATAGCAATCAGCCCCAGCATTTT.